Only one count was recorded for the clone carrying this T cell receptor (beta chain). The assay was immunoSEQ multiplex PCR, and TCRdb's table has in-frame clones only and misses some. Of under 15,000 clones in the sample, around 78% were seen once. These data come from a study of tumor-infiltrating lymphocytes in localized non-small cell lung cancer. Sequenced: lung tumor tissue. The sequence was collected from a human donor with non-small cell lung cancer.

CDR3 loop: CASSKRPRLAGHEQYF. The CDR3 DNA is TGTGCCAGCAGCAAACGCCCTAGACTAGCGGGCCACGAGCAGTACTTC. The V call is TRBV7-2, the J call TRBJ2-7; TRBD2 matches at 10 bases. Unmatched junction bases numbered 12, after V lost 5 bases and J lost 5 bases. The CDR3 length is 16 residues. The V gene's germline CDR1 is SGHTA and CDR2 FQGNSA. The full variable domain, its missing parts supplied by reference TRBV7-2 and TRBJ2-7, is GAGVSQSPSNKVTEKGKDVELRCDPISGHTALYWYRQSLGQGLEFLIYFQGNSAPDKSGLPSDRFSAERTGGSVSTLTIQRTQQEDSAVYLCASSKRPRLAGHEQYFGPGTRLTVT.